These 23 T cell receptor beta chains were sequenced from one sample in a study of neurological immune-mediated disorders. TCRdb analysed the 5' RACE reads with MiXCR anew, one entry per CDR3 protein. The table includes around 20,000 distinct CDR3 sequences, around 6.2% detected once. The sequenced sample was CD8+ T cells from blood. The receptors were gathered from a man between 18 and 29 years old in good health.

This clonotype was seen many times. The chain employs TRBV6-1 and TRBJ1-4, with D possibly TRBD1 on 5 matching bases. Deletions cut 1 base from V and 10 bases from J, with 13 bases between. CDR3 size: 14 residues. CDR1 MNHNS and CDR2 SASEGT come from the germline V gene. CDR3 amino acids: CASSEDRSGVKLFF. The CDR3 DNA sequence: TGTGCCAGCAGTGAAGATCGCTCGGGGGTAAAACTGTTTTTT.

This clonotype appeared many times. The chain links TRBV7-3 to TRBJ2-3; D is perhaps TRBD1 (6 bases). Germline lookup yields CDR1 SGHTA and CDR2 FQGTGA. The CDR3 extends over 15 amino acids. Trimming pared 3 bases from V and 0 bases from J, leaving 10 bases between. CDR3: CASSFGQTSTDTQYF. The CDR3 DNA sequence: TGTGCCAGCAGCTTCGGACAGACTAGCACAGATACGCAGTATTTT. The full variable domain, rest sourced from reference TRBV7-3 and TRBJ2-3, is GAGVSQTPSNKVTEKGKYVELRCDPISGHTALYWYRQSLGQGPEFLIYFQGTGAADDSGLPNDRFFAVRPEGSVSTLKIQRTERGDSAVYLCASSFGQTSTDTQYFGPGTRLTVL.

Judged by abundance, this clonotype is medium-sized. This chain connects TRBV6-5 to TRBJ1-1, with D unclear. CDR1 and CDR2 from the germline V gene are MNHEY and SVGAGI. This CDR3 contains 12 residues. Trimming shortened V by 6 bases and J by 4 bases, and 9 bases separated the two germline ends. The CDR3 loop reads CASSYGGTEAFF. The CDR3, as DNA: TGTGCCAGCAGCTACGGTGGCACTGAAGCTTTCTTT.

This clonotype was counted ten times or more. At one boundary the junction diverges from the germline segment, which might be a read error. The chain employs TRBV11-3 and TRBJ2-1; D not resolved. The CDR3 sequence is 11 residues long. Germline assignment: CDR1 SGHNT and CDR2 YENEEA. CDR3 region: CASSSSNEQFF. As DNA, the CDR3 is TGTGCCAGCAGCTCCTCCAATGAGCAGTTCTTC.

Ten or more counts support this clonotype. The chain joins TRBV5-5 to TRBJ1-2, with 11 bases identical to TRBD1. Unmatched junction bases numbered 5, after V lost 2 bases and J lost 5 bases. CDR3 length: 15 amino acids. Germline CDR1 and CDR2: SGHKS and YYEKEE (reference sequence). CDR3 nucleotides: TGTGCCAGCAGCTTCGGACAGGGGGCTAGGTATGGCTACACCTTC. Amino acids: CASSFGQGARYGYTF.

This clonotype was seen many times. This chain joins TRBV7-9 and TRBJ1-1; D remains unclear. Germline V gene sequence: CDR1 SEHNR, CDR2 FQNEAQ (reference sequence). This CDR3 has 16 amino acids. Between the trimmed V and J ends, which lost 3 bases and 0 bases, there was a span of 14 bases. CDR3 loop: CASSFPSHLLNTEAFF. The CDR3, as DNA: TGTGCCAGCAGCTTCCCTTCTCACCTCTTGAACACTGAAGCTTTCTTT.

The chain uses TRBV6-1 and TRBJ1-2, with D uncertain. Looked up from germline, CDR1 is MNHNS and CDR2 is SASEGT. The CDR3 runs 14 residues. Trimming pared 1 base from V and 6 bases from J, leaving 12 bases between. The chain's CDR3 is CASSEGQDGDGYTF. The CDR3 bases are TGTGCCAGCAGTGAAGGGCAGGACGGGGATGGCTACACCTTC.

This clonotype came up many times. This chain joins TRBV29-1 and TRBJ2-3, with a weak D call TRBD1 (6 bases). The germline V and J ends were trimmed by 4 bases and 2 bases, with 13 bases remaining between them. CDR3 length equals 14 residues. Germline values: CDR1 SQVTM, CDR2 ANQGSEA. The CDR3 sequence is CSVGTGKVTDTQYF. CDR3 DNA: TGCAGCGTTGGAACAGGGAAGGTCACAGATACGCAGTATTTT.

This clonotype was counted many times. The gene calls are TRBV4-1 and TRBJ2-7, with D possibly TRBD2 on 6 matching bases. Germline V CDR1 and CDR2: MGHRA, YSYEKL. The CDR3 loop spans 14 amino acids. Trimming pared 1 base from V and 4 bases from J, leaving 11 bases between. Written as DNA, the CDR3 is TGCGCCAGCAGCCAAGGGTTTGGGGGGTACGAGCAGTACTTC. Translated: CASSQGFGGYEQYF.

Comments on this clonotype: The conserved closing phenylalanine or tryptophan is absent in this CDR3, likely reflecting a read error. The V call is TRBV15, the J call TRBJ2-7; D not certain. Germline loops: CDR1 LNHNV, CDR2 YYDKDF (reference sequence). The CDR3 length is 13 residues. Trimming pared 5 bases from V and 2 bases from J, leaving 10 bases between. In DNA form, the CDR3 reads TGTGCCACCAGCCAGCCAGGTACCTACGAGCAGTACTTA. It is translated as CATSQPGTYEQYL.

In this sample, this clonotype turned up many times. The J gene is TRBJ1-1, the V gene TRBV13; possibly TRBD1 for D (6 bases). The CDR3 has 12 residues. CDR1 and CDR2 (germline): PRHDT, FYEKMQ (reference sequence). V was trimmed by 6 bases and J by 5 bases, leaving 10 bases between them. CDR3 residues: CASRQGRTEAFF. The DNA of the CDR3 is TGTGCCAGCAGACAGGGACGGACTGAAGCTTTCTTT.

This clonotype was seen at least ten times. V gene TRBV20-1 combines with J gene TRBJ2-3, with D perhaps matching TRBD2 (5 bases). Germline loops: CDR1 DFQATT, CDR2 SNEGSKA (reference sequence). CDR3 length: 15 residues. The ends were cut back, 5 bases at V and 0 bases at J, with 15 bases in the middle. The CDR3 sequence: CSAYDERGSTDTQYF. CDR3 DNA sequence: TGCAGTGCTTATGACGAGCGAGGGAGCACAGATACGCAGTATTTT.

This clonotype was detected many times. J is TRBJ2-7 and V is TRBV27, with TRBD1 identical over 7 bases. J gave up 2 bases and V 3 bases, and 7 bases lay outside the gene matches. The germline CDR1 and CDR2 sequences are MNHEY and SMNVEV (reference sequence). The CDR3 length is 15 residues. The CDR3 sequence: CASSFGTGETYEQYF. The CDR3, as DNA: TGTGCCAGCAGTTTTGGCACAGGGGAGACCTACGAGCAGTACTTC.

The sample holds many counts of this clonotype. This chain joins TRBV29-1 and TRBJ1-1; D is unresolved. The CDR3 loop spans 10 amino acids. Germline CDR1 SQVTM, CDR2 ANQGSEA. Trimming took 4 bases from V and 3 from J, leaving 3 bases between them. CDR3: CSVGDTEAFF. For the CDR3, the DNA is TGCAGCGTTGGCGACACTGAAGCTTTCTTT.

This clonotype was counted only a few times. The V call is TRBV20-1, the J call TRBJ1-4; no clear D gene. The CDR3 consists of 15 residues. V was pared by 1 base and J by 7 bases, with 16 bases between. Germline V gene sequence: CDR1 DFQATT, CDR2 SNEGSKA (reference sequence). CDR3: CSARGRVLLSEKLFF. CDR3 in DNA: TGCAGTGCTAGAGGCCGAGTTCTACTCAGTGAAAAACTGTTTTTT.

This clonotype was counted many times. The rearrangement uses TRBV12-3 or TRBV12-4 and TRBJ2-3; D may be TRBD2 (6 bases). The CDR3 is 17 amino acids. Trimming pared 6 bases from V and 4 bases from J, leaving 23 bases between. The CDR3: CASSPTGKGRGADTQYF. For the CDR3, the DNA is TGTGCCAGCAGCCCAACAGGCAAGGGACGCGGGGCAGATACGCAGTATTTT.

This clonotype showed up many times. The chain employs TRBV29-1 and TRBJ2-6, with D perhaps being TRBD1 or TRBD2 (5 bases each). V was pared by 5 bases and J by 0 bases, with 14 bases between. Germline assignment: CDR1 SQVTM and CDR2 ANQGSEA. The CDR3 is 16 amino acids. The CDR3 loop is CSVRWDVASGANVLTF. In DNA form, the CDR3 reads TGCAGCGTTCGGTGGGACGTCGCCTCTGGGGCCAACGTCCTGACTTTC.

A note on this clonotype: A much larger clone differs by one base, so this may be a read error. V is TRBV27 and J is TRBJ1-5; D gene ambiguous. CDR1 MNHEY and CDR2 SMNVEV come from the germline V gene (reference sequence). V shed 7 bases and J shed 0 bases, with 13 bases lying between them. This CDR3 region has 15 residues. The CDR3 bases are TGTGCCAGCATTTTCGGGTCTAATAGCAATCAGCCCCAGCATTTT. Its protein product is CASIFGSNSNQPQHF.

This clonotype was seen many times. This chain links TRBV20-1 with TRBJ2-2; TRBD1 is a possible D gene (6 bases). The CDR3 length is 13 residues. V shed 4 bases and J shed 5 bases, with 11 bases lying between them. Germline V CDR1 and CDR2: DFQATT, SNEGSKA (reference sequence). The DNA for the CDR3 is TGCAGTGCTAAAGGGGGAGATACCGGGGAGCTGTTTTTT. This gives the protein CSAKGGDTGELFF.

This clonotype was detected ten times or more. The rearrangement links TRBV7-9 to TRBJ2-7; TRBD2 agrees at 12 bases. CDR1 SEHNR and CDR2 FQNEAQ come from the germline V gene (reference sequence). The CDR3 has 15 amino acids. V shed 5 bases, J shed 4 bases, and the junction held 6 bases outside the gene matches. In DNA form, the CDR3 reads TGTGCCAGCAGCCCCGGGGGACTAGCGGGTTACGAGCAGTACTTC. It translates to CASSPGGLAGYEQYF.

There are many counts of this clonotype. The chain is built from TRBV29-1 and TRBJ2-7, with 12 bases identical to TRBD1. With 3 bases clipped from V and 6 bases from J, the junction kept 6 bases outside the gene matches. The germline CDR1 and CDR2 sequences are SQVTM and ANQGSEA. The CDR3 runs to 14 residues. DNA for the CDR3: TGCAGCGTTGATCCGGGACAGGGGGCAAGCGAGCAGTACTTC. Encoded protein: CSVDPGQGASEQYF.

This clonotype was seen many times. V is TRBV18 and J is TRBJ2-1; D remains unclear. V was shortened by 1 base and J by 5 bases, with 9 bases between the two germline ends. CDR3 size: 14 residues. Germline V gene data show CDR1 as KGHSH and CDR2 as LQKENI. CDR3 coding DNA: TGTGCCAGCTCACCACTAGACCCTAACAATGAGCAGTTCTTC. Protein sequence: CASSPLDPNNEQFF.

This clonotype was seen many times. The chain recombines TRBV27 with TRBJ1-6; D remains unclear. CDR1 and CDR2 from the germline V gene are MNHEY and SMNVEV (reference sequence). CDR3 length: 15 residues. Trimming removed 0 bases from V and 10 bases from J, with 13 bases in between. The CDR3 is CASSLSSFGVSPLHF. The CDR3 bases are TGTGCCAGCAGTTTATCCTCGTTCGGGGTGTCACCCCTCCACTTT.